This entry lists 25 T cell receptor beta chains sequenced from one sample in a study of T-cell memory formation after mild COVID-19. MiXCR, run by TCRdb on the 5' RACE reads, gives a single entry per CDR3 protein. The sample has around 210,000 distinct CDR3 sequences, more than 8% seen once. Input material: PBMCs or a T cell subset sorted from them (not recorded which). The receptors were sampled from a man younger than 30 who had mild COVID-19 (a few samples of this study predate the infection). Cell type and time point are not known.

In its sample, this clonotype was seen a few times. The J gene is TRBJ2-1, the V gene TRBV4-2; TRBD2 might be the D (7 bases). V dropped 1 base and J dropped 9 bases, with 22 bases sitting between them. CDR1 and CDR2 from the germline V gene are LGHNA and YNFKEQ. The CDR3 has 17 amino acids. This chain's CDR3 is CASSQAPWGAGEVEQFF. CDR3 coding DNA: TGTGCCAGCAGCCAAGCCCCCTGGGGGGCGGGGGAGGTTGAGCAGTTCTTC.

The rearrangement joins TRBV27 to TRBJ1-4, with TRBD1 matching 9 bases. Germline CDR1 MNHEY, CDR2 SMNVEV (reference sequence). The CDR3 contains 15 residues. V trimming: 6 bases; J trimming: 6 bases; junction bases outside the gene matches: 8. The CDR3 coding sequence is TGTGCCAGCAGCCTAACAGGGGGCGCGGATGAAAAACTGTTTTTT. Translating gives CASSLTGGADEKLFF.

This clonotype was counted a few times. The CDR3 loop reads CSAWAGHQETQYF. The CDR3 coding sequence is TGCAGTGCTTGGGCAGGGCATCAAGAGACCCAGTACTTC. J is TRBJ2-5 and V is TRBV20-1; tentative D call: TRBD1 (5 bases). In germline, CDR1 is DFQATT, CDR2 SNEGSKA (reference sequence). V dropped 5 bases and J dropped 2 bases, with 12 bases sitting between them. CDR3 length: 13 residues.

In this sample, this clonotype turned up many times. The CDR3 loop reads CASSGQGGDYGYTF. The CDR3 DNA follows: TGCGCCAGCAGCGGACAGGGTGGGGACTATGGCTACACCTTC. The chain uses TRBV5-1 and TRBJ1-2; 8 bases are shared with TRBD1. The CDR3 loop spans 14 amino acids. Germline V gene data show CDR1 as SGHRS and CDR2 as YFSETQ. The junction had 5 bases not matched to a gene; V was cut back by 4 bases and J by 3 bases.

V and J are TRBV19 and TRBJ2-4; D assignment may be TRBD1 or TRBD2 (6 bases each). CDR1 is LNHDA and CDR2 is SQIVND in the germline V gene (reference sequence). Trimming pared 7 bases from V and 1 base from J, leaving 14 bases between. The CDR3 runs to 15 residues. In DNA, the CDR3 is TGTGCCAGTAATGGTATAGGGGGGGCCAAAAACATTCAGTACTTC. Translating gives CASNGIGGAKNIQYF.

In its sample, this clonotype was seen a few times. This chain links TRBV10-3 with TRBJ2-7; D possibly corresponds to TRBD1 (7 bases). The V gene lost 4 bases and the J gene lost 6 bases, with 10 bases spanning the gap. Per germline, CDR1 ENHRY and CDR2 SYGVKD. The CDR3 is 12 amino acids. This chain's CDR3 is CAISGQGGEQYV. CDR3 in DNA: TGTGCCATCAGTGGGCAGGGGGGCGAGCAGTACGTC.

This clonotype was counted a few times. The J gene is TRBJ2-1, the V gene TRBV9, with D tentatively TRBD2 (5 bases). The CDR3 sequence is 14 residues long. Germline V gene lookup returns CDR1 SGDLS and CDR2 YYNGEE. V dropped 6 bases and J dropped 4 bases, with 14 bases sitting between them. The DNA of the CDR3 is TGTGCCAGCACCCCAGGCGGGCGATACAATGAGCAGTTCTTC. Amino acid sequence: CASTPGGRYNEQFF.

Comments on this clonotype: One end of the junction varies from germline; a read error may be responsible. This chain's CDR3 is CASSLIRGLSSF. Here the CDR3 DNA reads TGTGCCAGCAGTTTGATCAGGGGGCTTTCCTCCTTC. The V and J genes are TRBV12-3 or TRBV12-4 and TRBJ1-2, with 8 bases that match TRBD1. The CDR3 covers 12 residues.

The V gene is TRBV14, the J gene TRBJ2-5; the D gene is possibly TRBD2 (6 bases). V dropped 3 bases and J dropped 5 bases, with 16 bases sitting between them. This CDR3 comprises 15 residues. Germline V lookup: CDR1 SGHDN, CDR2 FVKESK. Written as DNA, the CDR3 is TGTGCCAGCAGCCAGGGACTGACGCGTTGGGAGACCCAGTACTTC. The encoded protein is CASSQGLTRWETQYF.

This clonotype was picked up a small number of times. The V gene is TRBV4-2, the J gene TRBJ1-2; D gene ambiguous. V dropped 2 bases and J dropped 1 base, with 5 bases sitting between them. The CDR3 runs 13 residues. Germline V gene lookup returns CDR1 LGHNA and CDR2 YNFKEQ. In DNA, the CDR3 is TGTGCCAGCAGCCAATCCGGTAACTATGGCTACACCTTC. This sequence encodes CASSQSGNYGYTF.

This clonotype was found a few times. The genes are TRBV5-1 and TRBJ1-4; no definite D call. Germline V lookup: CDR1 SGHRS, CDR2 YFSETQ. The CDR3 is 14 amino acids. The V and J ends lost 0 bases and 8 bases respectively, with 11 bases between them. DNA for the CDR3: TGCGCCAGCAGCTTGGAGGTCCGACCCGAAAAACTGTTTTTT. Translation: CASSLEVRPEKLFF.

In this sample, this clonotype turned up a few times. The rearrangement uses TRBV6-5 and TRBJ2-1; D perhaps matches TRBD2 (6 bases). The CDR3 totals 15 residues. V was shortened by 2 bases and J by 4 bases, with 12 bases between the two germline ends. Germline-derived CDR1 and CDR2 are MNHEY and SVGAGI. The CDR3 is CASSYAGLGYNEQFF. CDR3 in DNA: TGTGCCAGCAGTTACGCGGGGTTGGGGTACAATGAGCAGTTCTTC.

A few counts support this clonotype. The chain is built from TRBV4-1 and TRBJ2-2; the D is unclear. CDR1 is MGHRA and CDR2 is YSYEKL in the germline V gene. V lost 1 base to trimming and J lost 6 bases, with 9 bases between them. This CDR3 contains 14 residues. CDR3 sequence reads: CASSQGRVAGELFF. The CDR3 DNA follows: TGCGCCAGCAGCCAAGGCCGAGTTGCCGGGGAGCTGTTTTTT.

V and J are TRBV7-2 and TRBJ2-7, with D perhaps TRBD1 (6 bases). The CDR3 extends over 13 amino acids. Germline CDR1 and CDR2: SGHTA and FQGNSA. V was trimmed by 3 bases and J by 5 bases, leaving 11 bases between them. CDR3 protein: CASSFDRYHEQYV. The CDR3 nucleotides are TGTGCCAGCAGCTTCGACAGGTATCACGAGCAGTACGTC.

This clonotype was seen a few times. This chain joins TRBV4-1 and TRBJ2-7; D might be TRBD2 (6 bases). V lost 0 bases and J lost 7, with 16 bases in between. The V gene's germline CDR1 is MGHRA and CDR2 YSYEKL. The CDR3 is made up of 15 amino acids. CDR3 nucleotides: TGCGCCAGCAGCCAAGATCGAGTGCCAGGGAGGGAGCAGTACGTC. This translates into CASSQDRVPGREQYV.

This clonotype was seen a handful of times. The rearrangement uses TRBV18 and TRBJ2-6; unclear D gene. The CDR3 is made up of 15 amino acids. V shed 1 base and J shed 1 base, with 5 bases lying between them. CDR1 is KGHSH, CDR2 LQKENI, per germline. This CDR3 reads CASSPLGSGANVLTF. CDR3 DNA sequence: TGTGCCAGCTCACCACTAGGGTCTGGGGCCAACGTCCTGACTTTC.

This clonotype has just a few counts. The chain combines TRBV12-3 or TRBV12-4 with TRBJ1-6; 7 bases line up with TRBD1. CDR3 length equals 17 residues. V was clipped by 6 bases and J by 0 bases; unmatched bases: 8. CDR3 nucleotides: TGTGCCAGCAGCCTGGACAGGAGGAGCTCCTATAATTCACCCCTCCACTTT. Its protein is CASSLDRRSSYNSPLHF.

This rearrangement joins TRBV28 to TRBJ2-1; 10 nucleotides agree with TRBD1. The V gene end was trimmed by 10 bases and the J gene end by 9 bases; junction bases not matched to a gene: 12. This CDR3 has 14 residues. Germline V gene data show CDR1 as MDHEN and CDR2 as SYDVKM. This chain's CDR3 is CANADRGRPAEQFF. CDR3 nucleotide sequence: TGTGCCAACGCCGACAGGGGGCGGCCCGCTGAGCAGTTCTTC. Full variable domain (remainder filled in from reference TRBV28 and TRBJ2-1): DVKVTQSSRYLVKRTGEKVFLECVQDMDHENMFWYRQDPGLGLRLIYFSYDVKMKEKGDIPEGYSVSREKKERFSLILESASTNQTSMYLCANADRGRPAEQFFGPGTRLTVL.

The chain joins TRBV4-1 to TRBJ2-3; the match to TRBD2 covers 7 bases. Germline trimming cut 1 base from V and 4 bases from J; bases unmatched to any gene: 11. CDR1 is MGHRA and CDR2 is YSYEKL in the germline V gene. The CDR3 consists of 17 residues. The CDR3 nucleotides read TGCGCCAGCAGCCAAGCGGGAGGAATACTAGTGTCAGATACGCAGTATTTT. It codes for CASSQAGGILVSDTQYF.

The sample holds a few counts of this clonotype. This chain joins TRBV7-2 and TRBJ2-1; no firm D call. V shed 0 bases and J shed 0 bases, with 6 bases lying between them. The CDR3 consists of 15 residues. Germline lookup yields CDR1 SGHTA and CDR2 FQGNSA. The CDR3 DNA is TGTGCCAGCAGCTTAGCGAGGTACTCCTACAATGAGCAGTTCTTC. Translation: CASSLARYSYNEQFF.

This clonotype was counted ten times or more. The chain employs TRBV5-1 and TRBJ2-1; maybe TRBD1 (5 bases). Trimming cost V 1 base and J 7 bases, with 12 bases left between them. The CDR3 has 14 residues. CDR1 SGHRS and CDR2 YFSETQ come from the germline V gene. CDR3 residues: CASSLQGLMNEQFF. CDR3 DNA sequence: TGCGCCAGCAGCTTGCAGGGTTTGATGAATGAGCAGTTCTTC.

This sequence joins TRBV20-1 and TRBJ2-1; unclear D gene. CDR3 size: 14 residues. The ends were cut back, 6 bases at V and 0 bases at J, with 12 bases in the middle. Germline CDR1 DFQATT, CDR2 SNEGSKA (reference sequence). CDR3 region: CSAGRASSYNEQFF. The CDR3 nucleotides are TGCAGTGCCGGGCGAGCAAGCTCCTACAATGAGCAGTTCTTC.

V and J are TRBV18 and TRBJ2-3, with D possibly matching TRBD2 (6 bases). With 2 bases removed from V and 5 bases from J, the gap between germline ends came to 14 bases. This CDR3 comprises 15 residues. Germline V CDR1 and CDR2: KGHSH, LQKENI. The CDR3 here is CASSPGDLGGDTQYF. Here the CDR3 DNA reads TGTGCCAGCTCACCAGGGGACTTAGGAGGAGATACGCAGTATTTT. Using reference TRBV18 and TRBJ2-3 for the parts outside the CDR3, the full variable domain is NAGVMQNPRHLVRRRGQEARLRCSPMKGHSHVYWYRQLPEEGLKFMVYLQKENIIDESGMPKERFSAEFPKEGPSILRIQQVVRGDSAAYFCASSPGDLGGDTQYFGPGTRLTVL.

This clonotype was counted a few times. The chain uses TRBV6-2 or TRBV6-3 and TRBJ2-5; D is ambiguous. V lost 6 bases to trimming and J lost 6 bases, with 11 bases between them. Germline values: CDR1 MNHEY, CDR2 SVGEGT. The CDR3 runs 12 residues. The CDR3 DNA is TGTGCCAGCAGGCGGCTAGGAAAGACCCAGTACTTC. The encoded protein is CASRRLGKTQYF.

This clonotype was detected a few times. The chain joins TRBV29-1 to TRBJ2-3; the D gene is possibly TRBD1 (6 bases). V was pared by 7 bases and J by 6 bases, with 11 bases between. The CDR3 is 11 residues long. Germline loops: CDR1 SQVTM, CDR2 ANQGSEA. The CDR3 sequence: CSAAGEDTQYF. The CDR3 region has the DNA TGCAGCGCCGCAGGGGAGGATACGCAGTATTTT.